The entry below describes one T cell receptor beta chain. Its antigen is unknown. Baseline, cycle 4 day 1, and cycle 7 day 1 were the blood sampling points. The sample comes from a study of OX40 agonist ivuxolimab in advanced cancers. Study summary: Every patient in dose escalation had hepatocellular carcinoma, melanoma, renal cell or head and neck cancer. Whole-study findings and limits: Patients with a partial response at 0.1-3.0 mg/kg had among the lowest clonal expansion.

Repertoires were generated with immunoSEQ multiplex PCR, while TCRdb's copy carries only in-frame clones and drops some. The sample has 75,000 to 100,000 clones, about nine tenths seen once. CDR3 size: 17 residues. Trimming removed 4 bases from V and 9 bases from J, with 26 bases in between. From germline, CDR1 is SGHKS and CDR2 YYEKEE (reference sequence). This TCR derives from an adult with an advanced solid tumor such as melanoma, head and neck, liver or kidney cancer. The source material was CD4+ or CD8+ T cells sorted from blood, sampled in a trial of the OX40 agonist ivuxolimab. The J gene is TRBJ2-1, the V gene TRBV5-5; the D is unclear. The CDR3 sequence: CASSPPVVARSGTEQFF. DNA of the CDR3: TGTGCCAGCAGCCCGCCTGTTGTTGCCCGTTCTGGTACTGAGCAGTTCTTC.